This section outlines one TCR beta chain sequence together with its context. The data were obtained in a study of blood T cell repertoires in COVID-19. Turning to the study itself: The samples span acute and convalescent COVID-19 from the United States, Italy and Spain.

Per the original methods: Reference gene primers were amplified, and this amplification served to estimate nucleated cell counts. Sequenced by immunoSEQ multiplex PCR; TCRdb stores in-frame clones only, minus some. The DNA was the basis for D and trimming; V, J and clone size are from that table. The table has 150,000 to 200,000 clones, around 86% seen once; the top ten hold 0.55% to 0.6%. The CDR3 consists of 16 residues. Germline loops: CDR1 LNHDA, CDR2 SQIVND (reference sequence). Trimming took 6 bases from V and 5 from J; bases not matched to a gene: 12. Recruited during active infection, patients (from Seattle) were subsequently followed longitudinally.

The material sequenced was peripheral blood. This chain uses TRBV19 with TRBJ2-4; TRBD1 matches at 8 bases. The sequence was collected from a man aged 55 to 70 with COVID-19, enrolled during active disease. Written as DNA, the CDR3 is TGTGCCAGTAGCCAGGACGGCAGGGGGCACGAAAACATTCAGTACTTC. Translating it yields CASSQDGRGHENIQYF.